Listed here are 19 T cell receptor beta chains from one sample, sequenced in a study of CD8+ T cells in alopecia areata. Treatment meaning: oral pan-JAK inhibitor, 5-10 mg twice daily. cDNA reverse transcribed from extracted RNA served as the sequencing template. Produced via immunoSEQ multiplex PCR; TCRdb's table is partial and in-frame only. The sample includes more than 200,000 clones, approximately 72% of them seen just once. The sample in question was CD4+ T cells sorted from blood, obtained at approximately week 45, from a patient treated with tofacitinib. These receptors were taken from a human donor with alopecia areata.

The genes are TRBV27 and TRBJ1-2; no reliable D call. Deletions cut 1 base from V and 6 bases from J, with 6 bases between. CDR3 length: 12 amino acids. The germline V gene encodes CDR1 MNHEY and CDR2 SMNVEV (reference sequence). In nucleotides, the CDR3 is TGTGCCAGCAGTTTATGGGTGGATGGCTACACCTTC. Its translation is CASSLWVDGYTF.

This clone was seen more than once but under ten times. This chain links TRBV2 with TRBJ2-1; D is unresolved. This CDR3 has 15 residues. The V gene's germline CDR1 is SNHLY and CDR2 FYNNEI. Deletions cut 5 bases from V and 0 bases from J, with 11 bases between. CDR3 sequence reads: CASSRQTFSYNEQFF. The CDR3 DNA follows: TGTGCCAGCAGTAGGCAAACCTTCTCCTACAATGAGCAGTTCTTC.

This chain uses TRBV10-2 with TRBJ1-2; no reliable D call. The germline CDR1 and CDR2 sequences are WSHSY and SAAADI. V gave up 8 bases and J gave up 0 bases, with 10 bases separating them. The CDR3 has 13 amino acids. The CDR3 nucleotides are TGCGCCAGCGCAGGTTCAGCTAACTATGGCTACACCTTC. Its translation: CASAGSANYGYTF.

The chain uses TRBV29-1 and TRBJ2-7; tentatively, D is TRBD1 or TRBD2 (6 bases each). Trimming cost V 4 bases and J 0 bases, with 7 bases left between them. The CDR3 length is 12 residues. Per the germline V gene, CDR1 is SQVTM and CDR2 is ANQGSEA. CDR3 DNA: TGCAGCGTTGCGGGGGCCTCCTACGAGCAGTACTTC. Translating gives CSVAGASYEQYF.

The V gene is TRBV29-1, the J gene TRBJ2-1, with 13 bases aligning to TRBD2. Trimming at V came to 1 base and at J to 10 bases, leaving 4 bases not matched to a gene. The length of the CDR3 is 14 residues. Looked up from germline, CDR1 is SQVTM and CDR2 is ANQGSEA. The chain's CDR3 is CSVEGLAGGGEQFF. In DNA, the CDR3 is TGCAGCGTTGAAGGACTAGCGGGGGGAGGGGAGCAGTTCTTC.

In this sample, this clone turned up a few times. The chain couples TRBV18 to TRBJ2-2; D remains ambiguous. CDR1 and CDR2 (germline): KGHSH, LQKENI. This CDR3 region has 14 residues. V lost 2 bases, J lost 1 base, and 5 bases lay in between. CDR3 sequence: CASSPGGNTGELFF. The CDR3 nucleotides read TGTGCCAGCTCACCAGGCGGGAACACCGGGGAGCTGTTTTTT. The whole variable domain, remainder taken from reference TRBV18 and TRBJ2-2, is NAGVMQNPRHLVRRRGQEARLRCSPMKGHSHVYWYRQLPEEGLKFMVYLQKENIIDESGMPKERFSAEFPKEGPSILRIQQVVRGDSAAYFCASSPGGNTGELFFGEGSRLTVL.

The chain joins TRBV27 to TRBJ1-5; the D is unclear. V dropped 6 bases and J dropped 7 bases, with 10 bases sitting between them. Per germline, CDR1 MNHEY and CDR2 SMNVEV (reference sequence). This CDR3 region has 12 residues. The CDR3 spells CASSPLGQPQHF. The CDR3 region has the DNA TGTGCCAGCAGCCCCCTGGGACAGCCCCAGCATTTT.

The table lists this clone with a few counts. This chain connects TRBV13 to TRBJ2-3; 9 bases line up with TRBD2. The CDR3 consists of 12 residues. Germline CDR1 is PRHDT and CDR2 is FYEKMQ (reference sequence). V lost 1 base and J lost 15; bases outside the gene matches: 5. In DNA form, the CDR3 reads TGTGCCAGCAGCTTAGCGCGGGGGGGCGAATATTTT. Amino acid sequence: CASSLARGGEYF.

The rearrangement joins TRBV15 to TRBJ2-7; 8 bases match TRBD1. The CDR3 totals 13 residues. Per the germline V gene, CDR1 is LNHNV and CDR2 is YYDKDF (reference sequence). The V gene end was trimmed by 9 bases and the J gene end by 5 bases; junction bases not matched to a gene: 9. DNA of the CDR3: TGTGCCACGGGGACAGGTGGGGTGGACGAGCAGTACTTC. Translating gives CATGTGGVDEQYF. Filled out from reference TRBV15 and TRBJ2-7, the complete variable domain reads DAMVIQNPRYQVTQFGKPVTLSCSQTLNHNVMYWYQQKSSQAPKLLFHYYDKDFNNEADTPDNFQSRRPNTSFCFLDIRSPGLGDTAMYLCATGTGGVDEQYFGPGTRLTVT.

The chain carries TRBV10-3 and TRBJ2-3; 10 bases map to TRBD2. Per the germline V gene, CDR1 is ENHRY and CDR2 is SYGVKD. Losses at the gene ends were 0 bases for V and 6 bases for J; bases not matched to a gene: 9. The CDR3 has 17 residues. This chain's CDR3 is CAISESRLAGDSDTQYF. The DNA of the CDR3 is TGTGCCATCAGTGAGTCCCGGCTAGCGGGGGATAGTGATACGCAGTATTTT.

In this sample, this clone turned up a few times. V is TRBV14 and J is TRBJ2-5, with D maybe TRBD2 (5 bases). Between the trimmed V and J ends, which lost 4 bases and 4 bases, there was a span of 19 bases. The CDR3 consists of 16 residues. Germline CDR1 SGHDN, CDR2 FVKESK. The CDR3, as DNA: TGTGCCAGCAGCCGAGGGCTGAACTTACTGGGAGAGACCCAGTACTTC. Protein: CASSRGLNLLGETQYF. Full variable domain (rest looked up from reference TRBV14 and TRBJ2-5): EAGVTQFPSHSVIEKGQTVTLRCDPISGHDNLYWYRRVMGKEIKFLLHFVKESKQDESGMPNNRFLAERTGGTYSTLKVQPAELEDSGVYFCASSRGLNLLGETQYFGPGTRLLVL.

The CDR3 nucleotides read TGTGCCACCAGCAGACCGGGACAGGGGTATGAAAAACTGTTTTTT. This sequence encodes CATSRPGQGYEKLFF. The chain joins TRBV15 to TRBJ1-4, with 10 bases fitting TRBD1. With V trimmed by 2 bases and J by 6 bases, 3 bases remained unmatched. The CDR3 has 15 residues. Looked up from germline, CDR1 is LNHNV and CDR2 is YYDKDF (reference sequence).

The genes are TRBV29-1 and TRBJ1-1; no firm D call. The CDR3 covers 12 residues. The germline V gene has CDR1 SQVTM and CDR2 ANQGSEA. V dropped 4 bases and J dropped 5 bases, with 11 bases sitting between them. CDR3 in amino acids: CSVAGSGTEAFF. The CDR3, as DNA: TGCAGCGTTGCCGGGTCGGGAACTGAAGCTTTCTTT.

The chain employs TRBV6-6 and TRBJ2-5; tentatively, D is TRBD1 or TRBD2 (6 bases each). V dropped 4 bases and J dropped 1 base, with 13 bases sitting between them. CDR1 and CDR2 (germline): MNHNY, SVGAGI (reference sequence). There are 15 residues in the CDR3. The CDR3 region has the DNA TGTGCCAGCAGTTTGGGAGGAGGGGGCCAAGAGACCCAGTACTTC. It encodes CASSLGGGGQETQYF.

This sequence joins TRBV7-2 and TRBJ1-2, with 11 bases aligning to TRBD1. The V gene's germline CDR1 is SGHTA and CDR2 FQGNSA. This CDR3 spans 15 amino acids. V dropped 5 bases and J dropped 2; count of bases not matched to a gene: 4. The CDR3 DNA is TGTGCCAGCAGCCCGGGACAGGGGGGAAACTATGGCTACACCTTC. Amino acid sequence: CASSPGQGGNYGYTF.

A note on this clone: One end of the junction is discordant with germline, which a read error may explain. The CDR3 DNA sequence: TGCGCCAGCAGCCAGGGACTAGCGGGGGCCAATAACTTC. This encodes CASSQGLAGANNF. The gene calls are TRBV4-3 and TRBJ2-5, with TRBD2 matching over 14 bases. Germline CDR1 and CDR2: LGHNA and YSLEER. The CDR3 covers 13 residues.

The J gene is TRBJ1-2, the V gene TRBV15; D is undetermined. Per germline, CDR1 LNHNV and CDR2 YYDKDF (reference sequence). V lost 0 bases and J lost 6, with 11 bases in between. This CDR3 spans 14 amino acids. CDR3 nucleotides: TGTGCCACCAGCAGAGATATGGATGCAGATGGCTACACCTTC. It yields the protein CATSRDMDADGYTF.

The J gene is TRBJ1-1, the V gene TRBV7-3; D remains unclear. The V gene lost 6 bases and the J gene lost 5 bases, with 13 bases spanning the gap. Germline values: CDR1 SGHTA, CDR2 FQGTGA. The CDR3 extends over 13 amino acids. In DNA, the CDR3 is TGTGCCAGCAGTTCCGCGGTGGAGACTGAAGCTTTCTTT. Translated: CASSSAVETEAFF. Together with reference TRBV7-3 and TRBJ1-1, the CDR3 gives the full variable domain: GAGVSQTPSNKVTEKGKYVELRCDPISGHTALYWYRQSLGQGPEFLIYFQGTGAADDSGLPNDRFFAVRPEGSVSTLKIQRTERGDSAVYLCASSSAVETEAFFGQGTRLTVV.

The chain links TRBV9 to TRBJ2-2, with 9 nucleotides matching TRBD1. The CDR3 contains 17 residues. The germline V gene encodes CDR1 SGDLS and CDR2 YYNGEE. V shed 4 bases and J 2 bases; nucleotides not matched to a gene: 9. Here the CDR3 reads CASSPKRGQGNTGELFF. The CDR3 coding sequence is TGTGCCAGCAGCCCAAAGAGGGGACAGGGAAACACCGGGGAGCTGTTTTTT.